This T cell receptor (beta chain) was observed in a study of OX40 agonist ivuxolimab in advanced cancers. Study-wide background: The dose-escalation cohort had hepatocellular carcinoma, melanoma, renal cell or head and neck cancer. Prior checkpoint blockade (anti-PD-1, anti-PD-L1 or anti-CTLA-4) was permitted; around 39% had it. Points from the study as a whole: Several nonresponders also turned out to have low normalized T-cell clonal expansion.

The ends lost 3 bases at V and 2 bases at J; junction bases unmatched: 11. Germline V gene data show CDR1 as MNHEY and CDR2 as SMNVEV (reference sequence). The CDR3 totals 18 residues. Blood got drawn at baseline, again on cycle 4 day 1, and then on cycle 7 day 1. Method: immunoSEQ multiplex PCR; TCRdb's copy keeps in-frame clones and lacks some. The sample has 65,000 to 95,000 clones, roughly 89% seen once; the top ten hold under 0.25%. In regard to this clone: Its specificity is not known.

Specimen: CD4+ or CD8+ T cells sorted from blood, collected in a trial of the OX40 agonist ivuxolimab. The J gene is TRBJ2-1, the V gene TRBV27; 9 bases align to TRBD2. The sequence came from an adult with an advanced solid tumor such as melanoma, head and neck, liver or kidney cancer. Written as DNA, the CDR3 is TGTGCCAGCAGTTTGGTAGCGGGAGACGTAAGCCCCTACAATGAGCAGTTCTTC. Translated: CASSLVAGDVSPYNEQFF.